The T cell receptor beta chain under discussion was sequenced for a study of blood T cell repertoires in COVID-19. Study context: The study drew acute and convalescent COVID-19 samples from the United States, Italy and Spain. T cells, B-cell-depleted T cells, or PBMCs supplied cDNA or gDNA.

Original analysis: From reference gene primer amplification, estimates of nucleated cell counts were derived. Produced via immunoSEQ multiplex PCR; TCRdb's table is partial and in-frame only. V and J calls and clone size are copied from that table; D and trimming were computed from the DNA. Of about 140,000 clones listed, more than 75% are singletons. The TCR comes from a man older than 75 with acute or convalescent COVID-19. Sequenced material: peripheral blood.

The CDR3 loop reads CASSPPYLGAGNTIYF. CDR3 DNA: TGTGCCAGCAGCCCACCCTATCTGGGGGCCGGAAACACCATATATTTT. The chain joins TRBV7-2 to TRBJ1-3; D perhaps matches TRBD1 (6 bases). CDR1 and CDR2 from the germline V gene are SGHTA and FQGNSA. This CDR3 is built from 16 residues. The V and J ends lost 5 bases and 4 bases respectively, with 18 bases between them.